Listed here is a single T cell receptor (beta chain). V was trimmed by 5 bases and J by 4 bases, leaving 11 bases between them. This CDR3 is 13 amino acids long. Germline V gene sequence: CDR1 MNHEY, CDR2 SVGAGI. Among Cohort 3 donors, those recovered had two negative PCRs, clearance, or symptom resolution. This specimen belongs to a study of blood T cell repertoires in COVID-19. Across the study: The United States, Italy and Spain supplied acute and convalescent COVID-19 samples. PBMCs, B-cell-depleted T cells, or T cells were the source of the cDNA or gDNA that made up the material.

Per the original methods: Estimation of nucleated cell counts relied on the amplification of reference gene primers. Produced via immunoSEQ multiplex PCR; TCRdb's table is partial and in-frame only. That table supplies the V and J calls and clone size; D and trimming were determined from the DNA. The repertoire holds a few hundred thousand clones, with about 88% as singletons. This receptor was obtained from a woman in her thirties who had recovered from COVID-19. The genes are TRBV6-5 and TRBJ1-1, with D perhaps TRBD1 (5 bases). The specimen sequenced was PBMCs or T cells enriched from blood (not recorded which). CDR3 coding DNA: TGTGCCAGCAGTCCGGGGGGTGGCACTGAAGCTTTCTTT. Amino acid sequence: CASSPGGGTEAFF.